This TCR beta chain appears in the sequencing data of a study of blood T cell repertoires in COVID-19. CDR1 LGHDT and CDR2 YNNKEL come from the germline V gene (reference sequence). Trimming pared 0 bases from V and 13 bases from J, leaving 18 bases between. The CDR3 spans 14 residues. Generated by immunoSEQ multiplex PCR, the TCRdb table keeps only in-frame clones and is missing some. The profile shows about 270,000 clones, approximately 89% of them singletons. The sequencing sample was made of peripheral blood. The chain carries TRBV3-1 (or the pseudogene TRBV3-2) and TRBJ1-2; tentative D call: TRBD1 (5 bases). The clonotype comes from a man aged 35-49 years with active or convalescent COVID-19. The CDR3 sequence is CASSQDRAGIYGTF. CDR3 nucleotide sequence: TGTGCCAGCAGCCAAGATCGGGCAGGGATCTATGGCACCTTC.